The T cell receptor (beta chain) described here comes from a study of neurological immune-mediated disorders. This clonotype has a count of ten or more. CDR3 length: 15 residues. Germline lookup yields CDR1 SGHRS and CDR2 YFSETQ. The V and J ends lost 2 bases and 5 bases, in that order; junction bases with no gene match: 7. Every sequencing run generated over 170 million TCR-beta sequences from 15-18 subjects. A single record per CDR3 protein comes from TCRdb applying MiXCR to the 5' RACE reads. The profile covers about 36,000 distinct CDR3 sequences, with over 8.5% appearing a single time and 3.5% to 4% taken by the ten largest. Time point of the sample: technical triplicate 1.

The TCR comes from a man aged 55 to 70 with HTLV-1-associated myelopathy (HAM/TSP). Sequencing input: PBMCs. The rearrangement links TRBV5-1 to TRBJ2-1; the match to TRBD2 covers 7 bases. CDR3 DNA sequence: TGCGCCAGCAGCTTTTTAGCGGGCCTCGACAATGAGCAGTTCTTC. Protein: CASSFLAGLDNEQFF. Drawing the rest from reference TRBV5-1 and TRBJ2-1, the complete variable domain is KAGVTQTPRYLIKTRGQQVTLSCSPISGHRSVSWYQQTPGQGLQFLFEYFSETQRNKGNFPGRFSGRQFSNSRSEMNVSTLELGDSALYLCASSFLAGLDNEQFFGPGTRLTVL.